This T cell receptor (beta chain) is drawn from a study of blood T cell repertoires in COVID-19. Study overall: The United States, Italy and Spain were the sources of the acute and convalescent COVID-19 samples. Sources were T cells, B-cell-depleted T cells, or PBMCs; the material itself was cDNA or gDNA.

The CDR3 has 18 residues. Germline lookup yields CDR1 SGHVS and CDR2 FQNEAQ. The junction had 8 bases not matched to a gene; V was cut back by 1 base and J by 0 bases. Measured with immunoSEQ multiplex PCR; TCRdb has only the in-frame clones, and not every one. This sample has roughly 95,000 clones, with roughly 80% found just once. This sequence joins TRBV7-8 and TRBJ2-7; 11 positions match TRBD2. The sequence was obtained from a man of 80 years or more with acute or convalescent COVID-19. The sample comprised peripheral blood. The DNA of the CDR3 is TGTGCCAGCAGCTTAGGGCTAGCGGGAGGTGTCAGCTCCTACGAGCAGTACTTC. Amino acid sequence: CASSLGLAGGVSSYEQYF.